This section outlines one TCR beta chain sequence together with its context. The data were taken from a study of blood T cell repertoires in COVID-19. Study at large: Sample material is recorded as cDNA or gDNA derived from T cells, B-cell-depleted T cells, or PBMCs.

Original methodology: Amplification of reference gene primers was used by the study to estimate nucleated cell counts. The protocol was immunoSEQ multiplex PCR, while the TCRdb copy is restricted to in-frame clones and leaves out a portion. V and J calls and clone size are as listed in that table; D and trimming were resolved from the DNA. The sample holds about 170,000 clones, around 83% seen once. Adults between roughly 18 and 95 years of age took part from fewer than 30 US areas. Cohort allocation depended upon clinical history that participants reported. The sample taken for sequencing was PBMCs or T cells enriched from blood (not recorded which). This TCR was recovered from a woman aged 45-65 years in a cohort exposed to, infected with or recovered from COVID-19 (not recorded which).

The CDR3 DNA reads as TGTGCCAGTAGTACACAGGGGTTCACTGAAGCTTTCTTT. Its translation is CASSTQGFTEAFF. V usage is TRBV19 and J usage is TRBJ1-1, with TRBD1 identical over 7 bases. Germline V gene sequence: CDR1 LNHDA, CDR2 SQIVND (reference sequence). V lost 4 bases, J lost 4 bases, and 3 bases stayed unmatched. This CDR3 contains 13 residues.